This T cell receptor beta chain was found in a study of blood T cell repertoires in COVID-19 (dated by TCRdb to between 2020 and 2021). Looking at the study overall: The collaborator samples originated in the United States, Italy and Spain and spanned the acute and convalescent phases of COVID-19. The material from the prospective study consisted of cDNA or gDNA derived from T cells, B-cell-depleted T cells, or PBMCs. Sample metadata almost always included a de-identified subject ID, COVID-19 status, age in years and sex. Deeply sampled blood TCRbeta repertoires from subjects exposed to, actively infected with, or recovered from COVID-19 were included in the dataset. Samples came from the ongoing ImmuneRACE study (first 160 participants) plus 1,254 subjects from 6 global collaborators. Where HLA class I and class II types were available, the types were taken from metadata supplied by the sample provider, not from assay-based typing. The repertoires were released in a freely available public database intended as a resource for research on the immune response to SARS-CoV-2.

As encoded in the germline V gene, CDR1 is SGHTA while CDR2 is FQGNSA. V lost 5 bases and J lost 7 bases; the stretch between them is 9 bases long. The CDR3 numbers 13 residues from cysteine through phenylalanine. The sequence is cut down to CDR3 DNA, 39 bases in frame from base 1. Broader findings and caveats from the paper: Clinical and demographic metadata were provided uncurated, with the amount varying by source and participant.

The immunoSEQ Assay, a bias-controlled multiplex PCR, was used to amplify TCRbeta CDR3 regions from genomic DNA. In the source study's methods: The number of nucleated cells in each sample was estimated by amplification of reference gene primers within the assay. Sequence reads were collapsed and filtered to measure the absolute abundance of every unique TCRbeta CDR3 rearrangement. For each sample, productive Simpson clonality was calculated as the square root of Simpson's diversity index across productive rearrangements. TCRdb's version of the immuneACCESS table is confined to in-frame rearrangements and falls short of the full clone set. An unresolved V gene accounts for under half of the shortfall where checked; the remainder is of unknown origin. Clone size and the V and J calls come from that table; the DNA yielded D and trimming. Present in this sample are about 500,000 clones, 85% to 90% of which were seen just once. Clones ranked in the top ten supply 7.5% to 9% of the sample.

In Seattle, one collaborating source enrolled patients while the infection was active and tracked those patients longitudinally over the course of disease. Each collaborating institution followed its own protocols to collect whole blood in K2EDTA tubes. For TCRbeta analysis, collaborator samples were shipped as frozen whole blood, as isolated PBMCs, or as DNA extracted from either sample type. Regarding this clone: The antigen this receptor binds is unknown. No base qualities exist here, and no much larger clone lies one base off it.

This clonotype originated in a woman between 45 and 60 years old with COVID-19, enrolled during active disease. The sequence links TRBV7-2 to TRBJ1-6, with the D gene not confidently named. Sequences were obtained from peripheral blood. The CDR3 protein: CASSPLANSPLHF. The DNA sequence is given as TGTGCCAGCAGCCCTCTTGCGAATTCACCCCTCCACTTT. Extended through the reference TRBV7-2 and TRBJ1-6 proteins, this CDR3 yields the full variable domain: GAGVSQSPSNKVTEKGKDVELRCDPISGHTALYWYRQSLGQGLEFLIYFQGNSAPDKSGLPSDRFSAERTGGSVSTLTIQRTQQEDSAVYLCASSPLANSPLHFGNGTRLTVT.